A selection of T cell receptor beta chains follows, all from one sample in a study of T cell responses to AZD1222 COVID-19 vaccine. The repertoire was sequenced with immunoSEQ multiplex PCR; TCRdb's copy has only in-frame clones and lacks some. The table lists around 210,000 clones, about 94% of them singletons. Sequenced here: peripheral blood, sampled 28 days after the second dose of the MenACWY control vaccine. Every receptor here comes from an adult who received the MenACWY meningococcal vaccine as a control. Both conserved end residues are part of each CDR3. Fields, in order: J gene, D gene, CDR3 length, V gene, CDR3 DNA, CDR3 protein. The D gene is left open where the match is weak.

TRBJ1-1	NA	14	TRBV2	TGTGCCAGCACACGGACGGGCTTGAACACTGAAGCTTTCTTT	CASTRTGLNTEAFF
TRBJ1-2	NA	15	TRBV5-4	TGTGCCAGCACCCGGGGGGGGCAAGTCAGCTATGGCTACACCTTC	CASTRGGQVSYGYTF
TRBJ2-1	TRBD1	15	TRBV6-5	TGTGCCAGCAGCCAGGGGACAGGGGTCTACAATGAGCAGTTCTTC	CASSQGTGVYNEQFF
TRBJ2-7	NA	13	TRBV7-2	TGTGCCAGCAGCTTGGGGTCACCCTACGAGCAGTACTTC	CASSLGSPYEQYF
TRBJ2-3	NA	15	TRBV5-1	TGCGCCAGCAGCTTGATCGTGGGGCAACAGGATACGCAGTATTTT	CASSLIVGQQDTQYF
TRBJ2-1	NA	14	TRBV29-1	TGCAGCGCACCGGACATAAGCTCCTACAATGAGCAGTTCTTC	CSAPDISSYNEQFF
TRBJ2-7	TRBD2	16	TRBV7-9	TGTGCCAGCAGCTCCGCGACTAGCGGAAGCTCCTACGAGCAGTACTTC	CASSSATSGSSYEQYF
TRBJ2-5	NA	15	TRBV6-5	TGTGCCAGGCCTGACATGGACAGTGAAAAAGAGACCCAGTACTTC	CARPDMDSEKETQYF
TRBJ2-2	NA	15	TRBV28	TGTGCCAGCAGTTTATGGTCTCAGCGGACCGGGGAGCTGTTTTTT	CASSLWSQRTGELFF
TRBJ2-1	NA	13	TRBV7-3	TGTGCCAGCAGCTTAACAGGGGGCAATGAGCAGTTCTTC	CASSLTGGNEQFF
TRBJ2-7	NA	14	TRBV6-5	TGTGCCAGCAGCGGGACGCAGAGCTCCTACGAGCAGTACTTC	CASSGTQSSYEQYF
TRBJ2-7	NA	11	TRBV10-3	TGTGCCATCAGTGAGGACCACGAGCAGTACTTC	CAISEDHEQYF
TRBJ2-1	NA	15	TRBV7-3	TGTGCCAGCAGCCCCACGGGGATCTCCTACAATGAGCAGTTCTTC	CASSPTGISYNEQFF
TRBJ2-5	NA	15	TRBV7-9	TGTGCCAGCAGCCCAGGGGGGCAGGGTGTCGAGACCCAGTACTTC	CASSPGGQGVETQYF
TRBJ2-7	TRBD2	14	TRBV9	TGTGCCAGCAGCCCGCCGGGACTAGACTACGAGCAGTACTTC	CASSPPGLDYEQYF
TRBJ1-1	NA	15	TRBV9	TGTGCCAGCAGCGTAGTAGAGGGGCCGCCGGGGGAAGCTTTCTTT	CASSVVEGPPGEAFF
TRBJ2-4	TRBD1	18	TRBV2	TGTGCCAGCAGTCCTAGGGGGCCACTCTCAGGAGCCAAAAACATTCAGTACTTC	CASSPRGPLSGAKNIQYF
TRBJ1-2	NA	16	TRBV6-1	TGTGCCAGCAGTGAAGGTCAGGGGACGAGAGACTATGGCTACACCTTC	CASSEGQGTRDYGYTF
TRBJ2-7	NA	13	TRBV6-5	TGTGCCAGCAGTTACGGAGGAAGCTACGAGCAGTACTTC	CASSYGGSYEQYF
TRBJ1-1	NA	15	TRBV2	TGTGCCAGCAGTGACTTGGGGAACCTAAGGACTGAAGCTTTCTTT	CASSDLGNLRTEAFF
TRBJ2-6	TRBD1	17	TRBV30	TGTGCCTGGAGTCCCGCCCAGGGGGCCCCTGGGGCCAACGTCCTGACTTTC	CAWSPAQGAPGANVLTF
TRBJ2-3	NA	13	TRBV6-5	TGTGCCAGCAAGGACTTAGGCGCAGATACGCAGTATTTT	CASKDLGADTQYF
TRBJ1-6	NA	14	TRBV28	TGTGCCAGCAGTTTGTTAGGGATTAAATCACCCCTCCACTTT	CASSLLGIKSPLHF